These 27 T cell receptor beta chains share one sample of origin, sequenced in a study of memory CD4+ T cells and cytomegalovirus serostatus. Single viable CD3+CD4+CD8-CD45RO+ cells were sorted as the memory CD4+ T cells. Data came from immunoSEQ multiplex PCR; TCRdb stores just in-frame clones and leaves some out. The profile covers approximately 50,000 clones, with around three quarters appearing a single time and 2% to 3% taken by the ten largest. Sequencing was performed on memory CD4+ T cells from blood. Source of these receptors: an adult in good health and CMV-seropositive.

This clone occurred a few times. The chain links TRBV6-1 to TRBJ2-2; D not resolved. The CDR3 covers 13 residues. The germline gives CDR1 MNHNS, CDR2 SASEGT. V lost 5 bases, J lost 7 bases, and 11 bases lay in between. In nucleotides, the CDR3 is TGTGCCAGCAGTCTCCAAACTAACGGGGAGCTGTTTTTT. It codes for CASSLQTNGELFF.

The chain recombines TRBV7-9 with TRBJ2-1; 15 nucleotides line up with TRBD2. The V segment lost 1 base and the J segment 5 bases; nucleotides outside the gene matches: 9. The CDR3 runs 19 residues. In germline, CDR1 is SEHNR, CDR2 FQNEAQ (reference sequence). CDR3 in DNA: TGTGCCAGCAGCTTAGGCGGACTAGCGGGAGGGCCAGGGAACAATGAGCAGTTCTTC. It codes for CASSLGGLAGGPGNNEQFF.

J is TRBJ1-2 and V is TRBV30; D remains unclear. V lost 8 bases, J lost 1 base, and 14 bases lay in between. The CDR3 totals 13 residues. Germline V lookup: CDR1 GTSNPN, CDR2 SVGIG (reference sequence). This CDR3 reads CAVPRPSNYGYTF. The CDR3 DNA reads TGTGCCGTACCCCGCCCGAGTAACTATGGCTACACCTTC.

The gene calls are TRBV28 and TRBJ2-1; 9 bases agree with TRBD1. Per germline, CDR1 MDHEN and CDR2 SYDVKM. This CDR3 region has 16 residues. Germline trimming cut 4 bases from V and 8 bases from J; bases unmatched to any gene: 12. The CDR3 sequence: CASSSVGTGSADEQFF. The CDR3, as DNA: TGTGCCAGCAGTTCGGTGGGGACAGGGTCAGCCGATGAGCAGTTCTTC.

The chain couples TRBV28 to TRBJ2-1, with D perhaps matching TRBD2 (5 bases). Trimming removed 6 bases from V and 12 bases from J, with 21 bases in between. The germline gives CDR1 MDHEN, CDR2 SYDVKM. The CDR3 length is 14 residues. In DNA, the CDR3 is TGTGCCAGCAGCCCTCCCCAAATTCGGGAATGGCAGTTCTTC. It encodes CASSPPQIREWQFF.

The chain employs TRBV30 and TRBJ2-5; 7 bases line up with TRBD2. CDR1 and CDR2 (germline): GTSNPN, SVGIG (reference sequence). V gave up 4 bases and J gave up 5 bases; unmatched junction bases: 10. This CDR3 is 14 amino acids long. CDR3 loop: CAWMGVGGPETQYF. As DNA, the CDR3 is TGTGCCTGGATGGGAGTGGGAGGGCCTGAGACCCAGTACTTC.

V usage is TRBV4-1 and J usage is TRBJ1-3; 9 bases line up with TRBD1. Germline CDR1 MGHRA, CDR2 YSYEKL. This CDR3 region has 15 residues. The V gene end was trimmed by 5 bases and the J gene end by 3 bases; junction bases not matched to a gene: 5. In DNA form, the CDR3 reads TGCGCCAGCAGCAAACAGGGGGCTGGTGGAAACACCATATATTTT. Translated, it gives CASSKQGAGGNTIYF.

This rearrangement joins TRBV3-2 to TRBJ2-7; TRBD1, as called in the table, went unchecked against the DNA. TRBV3-2 is recorded as a pseudogene. This CDR3 region has 8 residues. Here the CDR3 DNA reads TGTGCCAGCAGCCAGCAGTACGTC. Residues: CASSQQYV.

The chain joins TRBV7-2 to TRBJ1-2; weak D call: TRBD1 (6 bases). The CDR3 totals 12 residues. Germline CDR1 reads SGHTA; CDR2 reads FQGNSA. V lost 4 bases and J lost 13, with 16 bases in between. CDR3 sequence reads: CASSSTGRPATF. DNA for the CDR3: TGTGCCAGCAGCTCGACAGGAAGGCCGGCCACCTTC.

The V and J genes are TRBV27 and TRBJ2-1; perhaps TRBD2 as D (5 bases). Germline V gene data show CDR1 as MNHEY and CDR2 as SMNVEV (reference sequence). V shed 5 bases and J shed 4 bases, with 24 bases lying between them. The CDR3 is 18 residues long. The CDR3 spells CASSPILPGSGPYNEQFF. Written as DNA, the CDR3 is TGTGCCAGCAGTCCGATACTCCCGGGGAGCGGCCCGTACAATGAGCAGTTCTTC.

The chain couples TRBV21-1 to TRBJ2-7; the table gives TRBD2 as D, unverified against the DNA. TRBV21-1 is marked as a pseudogene. This CDR3 comprises 16 residues. In nucleotides, the CDR3 is TGTGCCAGCAGCAAAGAAGGGCCTAGCGGGGGCTACGAGCAGTACGTC. Translated: CASSKEGPSGGYEQYV.

The genes are TRBV2 and TRBJ1-5, with 9 bases aligning to TRBD1. Trimming cost V 4 bases and J 4 bases; bases outside gene matches: 2. This CDR3 is built from 14 residues. Germline CDR1 reads SNHLY; CDR2 reads FYNNEI. The CDR3 loop reads CASSGDRANQPQHF. For the CDR3, the DNA is TGTGCCAGCAGTGGGGACAGGGCGAATCAGCCCCAGCATTTT.

This sequence joins TRBV7-2 and TRBJ2-7; D remains ambiguous. This CDR3 region has 15 residues. V gave up 1 base and J gave up 5 bases, with 15 bases separating them. The germline V gene has CDR1 SGHTA and CDR2 FQGNSA. CDR3 DNA: TGTGCCAGCAGCTTAGACCGTCCGGGTTGGCACGAGCAGTACTTC. Translated: CASSLDRPGWHEQYF.

The V and J genes are TRBV7-3 and TRBJ1-2; 7 bases are shared with TRBD1. V trimming: 3 bases; J trimming: 3 bases; junction bases outside the gene matches: 10. The CDR3 consists of 16 residues. Germline CDR1 and CDR2: SGHTA and FQGTGA. Here the CDR3 reads CASSFESGGLDYGYTF. DNA for the CDR3: TGTGCCAGCAGCTTCGAGTCAGGGGGATTGGACTATGGCTACACCTTC.

The genes are TRBV6-1 and TRBJ2-3, with D tentatively TRBD1 (6 bases). From germline, CDR1 is MNHNS and CDR2 SASEGT. This CDR3 has 15 amino acids. Trimming left V 6 bases short and J 6 bases short, with 19 bases between. CDR3 sequence: CASSPTGFGRDTQYF. CDR3 nucleotides: TGTGCCAGCAGCCCTACAGGGTTTGGCCGGGATACGCAGTATTTT.

The CDR3 protein is CASGLDSPPYEQYF. The CDR3 DNA follows: TGTGCCAGCGGCCTAGACAGCCCTCCCTACGAGCAGTACTTC. The chain joins TRBV7-9 to TRBJ2-7, with a weak D call TRBD1 (5 bases). V lost 8 bases, J lost 2 bases, and 16 bases lay in between. Looked up from germline, CDR1 is SEHNR and CDR2 is FQNEAQ (reference sequence). This CDR3 is 14 amino acids long.

The CDR3 sequence: CASTHGNTEAFF. The CDR3 DNA reads TGCGCCAGCACTCACGGGAACACTGAAGCTTTCTTT. The chain joins TRBV23-1 to TRBJ1-1; no definite D call. TRBV23-1 is flagged as an ORF with uncertain function. V lost 7 bases, J lost 1 base, and 7 bases lay in between. The CDR3 contains 12 residues.

The chain joins TRBV11-3 to TRBJ2-5; D call uncertain. Germline CDR1 reads SGHNT; CDR2 reads YENEEA. The length of the CDR3 is 14 residues. V lost 5 bases, J lost 1 base, and 11 bases lay in between. CDR3 region: CASSPSWGQETQYF. The CDR3, as DNA: TGTGCCAGCAGCCCGTCCTGGGGCCAAGAGACCCAGTACTTC.

A single count supports this clone. The rearrangement uses TRBV18 and TRBJ1-3; 8 nucleotides agree with TRBD1. CDR1 is KGHSH and CDR2 is LQKENI in the germline V gene. V was pared by 5 bases and J by 0 bases, with 3 bases of the junction left unmatched. The CDR3 consists of 15 residues. The CDR3 sequence is CASSVTGDSGNTIYF. The CDR3 coding sequence is TGTGCCAGCTCAGTGACAGGGGACTCTGGAAACACCATATATTTT.

This chain connects TRBV2 to TRBJ1-2; 8 nucleotides match TRBD1. J was trimmed by 4 bases and V by 4 bases; bases with no gene match: 5. The CDR3 is made up of 14 amino acids. Germline-derived CDR1 and CDR2 are SNHLY and FYNNEI. The chain's CDR3 is CASSGSQGAYGYTF. CDR3 nucleotides: TGTGCCAGCAGTGGGAGTCAGGGGGCCTATGGCTACACCTTC. Looking up the rest from reference TRBV2 and TRBJ1-2 gives the full variable domain: EPEVTQTPSHQVTQMGQEVILRCVPISNHLYFYWYRQILGQKVEFLVSFYNNEISEKSEIFDDQFSVERPDGSNFTLKIRSTKLEDSAMYFCASSGSQGAYGYTFGSGTRLTVV.

The chain couples TRBV7-9 to TRBJ1-1; no firm D call. The V gene's germline CDR1 is SEHNR and CDR2 FQNEAQ (reference sequence). V was trimmed by 6 bases and J by 7 bases, leaving 12 bases between them. CDR3 length: 12 residues. CDR3 sequence (DNA): TGTGCCAGCAGGCTCATCTCGGGTGAAGCTTTCTTT. As protein: CASRLISGEAFF.

J is TRBJ2-2 and V is TRBV29-1; 9 nucleotides agree with TRBD2. This CDR3 spans 16 amino acids. Germline loops: CDR1 SQVTM, CDR2 ANQGSEA. With V trimmed by 6 bases and J by 4 bases, 12 bases remained unmatched. CDR3 sequence (DNA): TGCAGCGTCCCTCTAATAGCGGGAGACTCCACCGGGGAGCTGTTTTTT. Its protein is CSVPLIAGDSTGELFF.

The rearrangement links TRBV6-6 to TRBJ1-5; weak D call: TRBD1 (6 bases). Looked up from germline, CDR1 is MNHNY and CDR2 is SVGAGI (reference sequence). Deletions cut 2 bases from V and 7 bases from J, with 15 bases between. The CDR3 extends over 15 amino acids. In DNA, the CDR3 is TGTGCCAGCAGTTACGGGGGCCGGCCGGACCAGCCCCAGCATTTT. Its translation is CASSYGGRPDQPQHF.

This clone was seen just once. The gene calls are TRBV5-1 and TRBJ2-1; D gene uncertain. The germline V gene encodes CDR1 SGHRS and CDR2 YFSETQ. Trimming shortened V by 4 bases and J by 9 bases, and 11 bases separated the two germline ends. This CDR3 has 12 amino acids. CDR3 in DNA: TGCGCCAGCAGCCCTGAATCAGGTGAGCAGTTCTTC. Translated: CASSPESGEQFF.

In regard to this clone: Additional DNA sequences in this sample encode the identical CDR3. The rearrangement joins TRBV7-2 to TRBJ2-4; D is undetermined. This CDR3 comprises 13 residues. Germline V gene data show CDR1 as SGHTA and CDR2 as FQGNSA. Trimming shortened V by 1 base and J by 8 bases, and 9 bases separated the two germline ends. The CDR3 nucleotides are TGTGCCAGCAGCTTAGTCGTAAGGGACATTCAGTACTTC. This sequence encodes CASSLVVRDIQYF.

V gene TRBV10-3 combines with J gene TRBJ2-7; D is ambiguous. Germline CDR1 and CDR2: ENHRY and SYGVKD. The CDR3 covers 13 residues. V gave up 3 bases and J gave up 7 bases, with 13 bases separating them. The DNA for the CDR3 is TGTGCCATCAGTGACAGAGGCCCTAATGAGCAGTACGTC. It yields the protein CAISDRGPNEQYV.

This chain joins TRBV28 and TRBJ1-2; 12 positions agree with TRBD1. V lost 7 bases to trimming and J lost 8 bases; unmatched junction nucleotides: 11. This CDR3 has 15 amino acids. Germline V gene sequence: CDR1 MDHEN, CDR2 SYDVKM. The CDR3 DNA reads TGTGCCAGCACCCTCCGGGACAGGGGGCGCGGAGGCTACACCTTC. Translating it yields CASTLRDRGRGGYTF.